The clone carrying this T cell receptor beta chain was picked up one time. What it recognizes is unknown. Other DNA sequences in this specimen translate into the identical CDR3. This record comes from a study of T cells in localized non-small cell lung cancer. Broader study findings: Clonality peaked in uninvolved adjacent lung rather than tumor. Sequencing was restricted to one tumor region; therefore, heterogeneity remains possible. Longer overall survival was seen with higher T cell density measured in blood. The appearance of a median approximately 57 of the top 100 tumor clones was seen in adjacent lung.

Generated by immunoSEQ multiplex PCR, the TCRdb table keeps only in-frame clones and is missing some. The sample shows approximately 20,000 clones, around nine tenths of them seen only once. The CDR3 is 14 residues long. Germline lookup yields CDR1 GTSNPN and CDR2 SVGIG (reference sequence). The V and J ends lost 0 bases and 0 bases respectively, with 8 bases between them. This TCR was sampled from a male donor aged 60 or over with stage I squamous cell lung carcinoma. The sample consisted of peripheral blood, taken before any cancer treatment. The chain carries TRBV30 and TRBJ1-2; the D gene is possibly TRBD1 (6 bases). CDR3 sequence reads: CAWSVQGPNYGYTF. The CDR3, as DNA: TGTGCCTGGAGTGTACAGGGACCTAACTATGGCTACACCTTC.